Reported below is one T cell receptor beta chain. What antigen it recognizes has not been identified. As encoded in the germline V gene, CDR1 is MNHEY while CDR2 is SVGEGT. The CDR3 covers 19 residues, taking in both the cysteine and the phenylalanine. DNA is not recorded here. For every CD8+ T cell subset, 300,000 cells were flow-sorted straight into RLT lysis buffer, and each subset was sorted in triplicate. To keep memory contaminants out, a stringent definition of naive CD8+ T cells was applied: CD45RO-CCR7+CD27+CD95-. Using standard density gradient centrifugation, peripheral blood mononuclear cells were isolated from buffy coats. Naive CXCR3-negative and CXCR3-positive CD8+ T cells were flow-sorted using a FACSAria III. Total RNA was extracted from sorted cells with an RNeasy Mini Kit. This sample stems from a study of CXCR3-negative and CXCR3-positive naive CD8 T cells (dated 2019 in TCRdb). For the study in its entirety: Some 150 million TRB reads were obtained in total, roughly 1.5 +/- 0.3 million reads per library. Data from about 12 donors, pooled across two independent experiments, went into the diversity and physicochemical repertoire analyses. Naive subsets from about 5 donors and memory cells from 3 donors were included in the TRBV-TRBJ cluster analysis. The full study reports these points: Because surface CD5, which is linked to self-reactivity in mice, was comparable between the naive subsets, TCR interaction strength was also inferred from the physicochemical properties of TRB CDR3s. TRB CDR3s from CXCR3-positive naive cells showed higher hydrophobicity (lower Kidera factor 4), lower energy, and higher strength and volume indices than CXCR3-negative naive cells. Both naive subsets had comparably high repertoire diversity, while memory CD8+ T cells had much lower repertoire diversity. Naive CXCR3-negative and CXCR3-positive cells from the same donor showed similar TRBV-TRBJ usage, whereas memory cells showed distinct patterns. Because CXCR3 expression was partially decreased after cryopreservation, freshly isolated PBMCs were used for most assays.

The instrument was a NextSeq 550. The Human TCR Profiling Kit (MiLaboratory) was used to make UMI-labeled 5' RACE TRB cDNA libraries. cDNA synthesis used the entire amount of extracted RNA, and PCR amplification then used the entire amount of cDNA produced. Libraries were prepared in parallel using an identical number of PCR cycles. The authors' pipeline ran thus. With a requirement of at least two reads per UMI, MIGEC and MiXCR extracted about 50,000 +/- 10,000 unique UMI-labeled TRB cDNA molecules per library. Each library averaged roughly 36,000 +/- 9,600 functional in-frame TRB CDR3 nucleotide clonotypes without stop codons. Diversity metrics, including normalized Shannon-Wiener and Chao1, were computed in VDJtools after downsampling to 5000 UMI-labeled TRB molecules per sample. Clonotype-size-weighted physicochemical properties of the central five CDR3 residues (interaction energy, strength, volume and Kidera factor 4) were computed in VDJtools. TCRdb reprocessed the reads, reporting each CDR3 protein sequence once and no DNA. The V and J calls follow TCRdb's processing rather than the paper's. The table held for this sample gives under 150,000 distinct CDR3 sequences. The top ten hold 0.59% of the sample.

Rearrangement joined TRBV6-2 or TRBV6-3 to TRBJ2-1; TCRdb gives TRBD2 as the D gene, but with no DNA this cannot be confirmed. Material: naive CXCR3+ CD8+ T cells from blood. What this sample's cell subset or site label stands for: CD45RO-CCR7+CD27+CD95- naive CD8+ T cells expressing CXCR3 (TNR3+). The clonotype comes from a human donor in good health. Some clones in this sample may be carry-over from other donors' samples. The encoded CDR3 is CASSYLFPLPRSSYNEQFF.